This T cell receptor beta chain appears in the sequencing data of a study of blood T cell repertoires in COVID-19. Overall study context: Samples of COVID-19 (acute and convalescent) were obtained from the United States, Italy and Spain. PBMCs, B-cell-depleted T cells, or T cells provided the cDNA or gDNA that made up the material.

This clone has just one count. Under the authors' procedure: Amplification of reference gene primers was used by the study to estimate nucleated cell counts. The assay was immunoSEQ multiplex PCR, and TCRdb's table has in-frame clones only and misses some. V and J calls and clone size are as listed in that table; D and trimming were resolved from the DNA. This sample has roughly 40,000 clones; approximately 86% occur once, and the top ten carry about a third. The CDR3 sequence is 14 residues long. CDR1 is LGHDT and CDR2 is YNNKEL in the germline V gene (reference sequence). The J segment lost 4 bases and the V segment lost 1 base, leaving 2 bases of the junction unmatched.

The sequence was collected from an elderly woman with acute or convalescent COVID-19. This chain links TRBV3-1 (or the pseudogene TRBV3-2) with TRBJ2-5, with 8 bases matching TRBD2. The sequenced sample consisted of peripheral blood. The CDR3 is CASSQAGGRETQYF. The CDR3 region has the DNA TGTGCCAGCAGCCAAGCGGGGGGGCGAGAGACCCAGTACTTC.